This passage covers 15 T cell receptor beta chains from one sample sequenced in a study of regulatory T cells in long-lasting Graves disease. The authors built TCR beta libraries using iRepertoire HTBI primers and Arm-PCR of CDR3 regions. TCRdb re-called the multiplex PCR reads through MiXCR, storing one row per CDR3 protein. This table has about 430,000 distinct CDR3 sequences, approximately 16% appearing once. Noted time point: newly diagnosed GD, antithyroid drugs for less than 3 months. After RNA was extracted from PBMCs, the TCR library was made from it. This same sample was also taken into another study, of T cells in Graves' hyperthyroidism and ophthalmopathy.

The sample was peripheral blood mononuclear cells (PBMCs), taken at new diagnosis, from a patient treated with antithyroid drugs. Receptor source: a middle-aged woman with Graves disease.

This clonotype was seen more than once but under ten times. A read error may explain this, as a much larger clone is one base away. J is TRBJ2-3 and V is TRBV11-1, with 15 nucleotides matching TRBD2. The V gene end was trimmed by 5 bases and the J gene end by 8 bases; junction bases not matched to a gene: 11. Germline CDR1 reads SGHAT; CDR2 reads FQDESV (reference sequence). The CDR3 consists of 17 residues. The CDR3 DNA reads TGTGCCAGCAGCCCCGGGACTAGCGGGAGGAGCGCAGGTACGCAGTATTTT. This codes for CASSPGTSGRSAGTQYF.

There are many counts of this clonotype. V and J are TRBV2 and TRBJ2-1; possibly TRBD1 or TRBD2 for D (5 bases each). This CDR3 has 14 amino acids. Trimming removed 8 bases from V and 3 bases from J, with 14 bases in between. Germline V CDR1 and CDR2: SNHLY, FYNNEI. CDR3 bases: TGTGCCAGCTCAAAGGGGACCGTCTACAATGAGCAGTTCTTC. Its protein is CASSKGTVYNEQFF. The whole variable domain, filled in from reference TRBV2 and TRBJ2-1, reads EPEVTQTPSHQVTQMGQEVILRCVPISNHLYFYWYRQILGQKVEFLVSFYNNEISEKSEIFDDQFSVERPDGSNFTLKIRSTKLEDSAMYFCASSKGTVYNEQFFGPGTRLTVL.

This clonotype is a singleton in its sample. The chain combines TRBV2 with TRBJ1-4; 7 nucleotides align to TRBD1. The CDR3 totals 16 residues. Germline CDR1 reads SNHLY; CDR2 reads FYNNEI. Trimming took 6 bases from V and 3 from J; bases not matched to a gene: 10. The CDR3 coding sequence is TGTGCCAGCAGCCCCTCGGCGGGACAGCCTAATGAAAAACTGTTTTTT. Protein: CASSPSAGQPNEKLFF. Based on the CDR3 plus reference TRBV2 and TRBJ1-4, the full variable domain is EPEVTQTPSHQVTQMGQEVILRCVPISNHLYFYWYRQILGQKVEFLVSFYNNEISEKSEIFDDQFSVERPDGSNFTLKIRSTKLEDSAMYFCASSPSAGQPNEKLFFGSGTQLSVL.

A word on this clonotype: This could be a read error, since a much larger clone is one nucleotide away. The rearrangement joins TRBV20-1 to TRBJ2-1, with 8 bases identical to TRBD2. The CDR3 is made up of 15 amino acids. V gave up 5 bases and J gave up 4 bases; unmatched junction bases: 10. Looked up from germline, CDR1 is DFQATT and CDR2 is SNEGSKA (reference sequence). CDR3 bases: TGCAGTGCTCTCCAGGGACTAGTGGGGTACAATGAGCAGTTCTTC. Protein sequence: CSALQGLVGYNEQFF.

This clonotype was observed many times. The rearrangement uses TRBV12-3 or TRBV12-4 and TRBJ2-1; 8 bases map to TRBD2. V trimming: 7 bases; J trimming: 13 bases; junction bases outside the gene matches: 6. CDR3 length equals 11 residues. In DNA, the CDR3 is TGTGCCAGCACCCTACTAGCGGACCAGTTCTTC. The encoded protein is CASTLLADQFF.

This clonotype was seen at least ten times. The gene calls are TRBV2 and TRBJ1-1; the match to TRBD1 covers 8 bases. CDR3 size: 13 residues. Germline V gene data show CDR1 as SNHLY and CDR2 as FYNNEI. The V and J ends lost 11 bases and 4 bases, in that order; junction bases with no gene match: 9. DNA for the CDR3: TGTGCCGGAGGACAGGGAAGAGGCACTGAAGCTTTCTTT. Its translation is CAGGQGRGTEAFF.

This clonotype was observed many times. V gene TRBV27 combines with J gene TRBJ2-1; D perhaps matches TRBD1 (6 bases). Trimming stripped 3 bases from V and 8 bases from J, with 11 bases between. This CDR3 is built from 13 residues. CDR1 MNHEY and CDR2 SMNVEV come from the germline V gene (reference sequence). CDR3 residues: CASSFREGDEQFF. For the CDR3, the DNA is TGTGCCAGCAGTTTCCGCGAGGGGGATGAGCAGTTCTTC.

This clonotype was observed many times. The V gene is TRBV3-1, the J gene TRBJ2-1, with TRBD2 matching over 8 bases. Per the germline V gene, CDR1 is LGHDT and CDR2 is YNNKEL (reference sequence). V trimming: 0 bases; J trimming: 10 bases; junction bases outside the gene matches: 14. The length of the CDR3 is 17 residues. The CDR3 nucleotides read TGTGCCAGCAGCCAAGATCTGGTGAGAGTCGGGAGGGGGGAGCAGTTCTTC. Protein product: CASSQDLVRVGRGEQFF.

The CDR3 bases are TGTGCCAGCAGCTATGGACTAGCGGGAAACTACAATGAGCAGTTCTTC. It codes for CASSYGLAGNYNEQFF. The chain combines TRBV13 with TRBJ2-1; TRBD2 aligns across 12 bases. This CDR3 contains 16 residues. CDR1 PRHDT and CDR2 FYEKMQ come from the germline V gene (reference sequence). V was pared by 4 bases and J by 3 bases, with 4 bases of the junction left unmatched.

The chain recombines TRBV4-3 with TRBJ2-1; D remains unclear. Per the germline V gene, CDR1 is LGHNA and CDR2 is YSLEER. The CDR3 is 15 amino acids. The V end was cut by 1 base, the J end by 2 bases, with 9 bases between. The CDR3 region is CASSQASSPYNEQFF. CDR3 DNA sequence: TGCGCCAGCAGCCAAGCTTCTAGTCCCTACAATGAGCAGTTCTTC.

The chain carries TRBV11-3 and TRBJ2-4; tentative D call: TRBD1 (5 bases). The CDR3 spans 13 residues. From germline, CDR1 is SGHNT and CDR2 YENEEA. The V end was cut by 1 base, the J end by 6 bases, with 7 bases between. Here the CDR3 reads CASSLGTGNIQYF. The CDR3 nucleotides read TGTGCCAGCAGCTTAGGAACAGGAAACATTCAGTACTTC.

This clonotype was counted ten times or more. The rearrangement uses TRBV28 and TRBJ2-1; D not resolved. Trimming removed 6 bases at V and 7 bases at J, with 13 bases between. This CDR3 has 13 residues. Germline values: CDR1 MDHEN, CDR2 SYDVKM. In nucleotides, the CDR3 is TGTGCCAGCAGCCGTCCTTCGAGAAATGAGCAGTTCTTC. It is translated as CASSRPSRNEQFF. The complete variable domain, with remaining parts taken from reference TRBV28 and TRBJ2-1, reads DVKVTQSSRYLVKRTGEKVFLECVQDMDHENMFWYRQDPGLGLRLIYFSYDVKMKEKGDIPEGYSVSREKKERFSLILESASTNQTSMYLCASSRPSRNEQFFGPGTRLTVL.

This clonotype has only one observation. The chain combines TRBV29-1 with TRBJ2-7; 10 positions agree with TRBD2. This CDR3 spans 13 amino acids. The trim removed 7 bases at V and 4 bases at J, leaving 7 bases unmatched. CDR1 and CDR2 (germline): SQVTM, ANQGSEA. The CDR3 coding sequence is TGCAGCGCCGAACTAGCGGGATCATACGAGCAGTACTTC. Translation gives CSAELAGSYEQYF.

This clonotype was counted at least ten times. This rearrangement joins TRBV28 to TRBJ1-5; 9 bases align to TRBD1. This CDR3 is built from 14 residues. J gave up 6 bases and V 6 bases, and 6 bases lay outside the gene matches. Germline V lookup: CDR1 MDHEN, CDR2 SYDVKM. The CDR3 nucleotides are TGTGCCAGCAGAGGGGACAGGGATCGTCAGCCCCAGCATTTT. Amino acid sequence: CASRGDRDRQPQHF.

The genes are TRBV29-1 and TRBJ2-3; 9 nucleotides agree with TRBD1. Per germline, CDR1 SQVTM and CDR2 ANQGSEA. This CDR3 region has 14 residues. Losses at the gene ends were 6 bases for V and 1 base for J; bases not matched to a gene: 5. CDR3 DNA sequence: TGCAGCGTCCCCCGGACAGGGGGCACAGATACGCAGTATTTT. Translation gives CSVPRTGGTDTQYF.